The 18 T cell receptor beta chains listed next were all sequenced from one sample in a study of tumor-infiltrating lymphocytes in localized non-small cell lung cancer. Some clones are missing from TCRdb's copy, which holds only in-frame ones; the method was immunoSEQ multiplex PCR. The table lists about 13,000 clones, 79% of them singletons. The sample comprised lung tumor tissue. The receptors shown here come from a human donor with non-small cell lung cancer.

The gene calls are TRBV4-3 and TRBJ1-4, with D perhaps matching TRBD1 (5 bases). Germline V gives CDR1 LGHNA, CDR2 YSLEER. The CDR3 runs to 14 residues. Trimming removed 3 bases from V and 7 bases from J, with 12 bases in between. CDR3 amino acids: CASSHGGGGEKLFF. In nucleotides, the CDR3 is TGCGCCAGCAGCCATGGGGGTGGAGGTGAAAAACTGTTTTTT.

The chain joins TRBV9 to TRBJ1-2, with D hard to call. From germline, CDR1 is SGDLS and CDR2 YYNGEE. The ends were cut back, 3 bases at V and 4 bases at J, with 13 bases in the middle. The CDR3 length is 14 residues. CDR3: CASSGPSSVYGYTF. CDR3 bases: TGTGCCAGCAGCGGTCCGTCGTCTGTCTATGGCTACACCTTC.

The chain links TRBV7-2 to TRBJ1-2; D possibly corresponds to TRBD1 (5 bases). V was pared by 1 base and J by 6 bases, with 6 bases between. CDR1 is SGHTA and CDR2 is FQGNSA in the germline V gene. This CDR3 is 12 amino acids long. CDR3 amino acids: CASSLGGDGYTF. In DNA form, the CDR3 reads TGTGCCAGCAGCTTAGGGGGGGATGGCTACACCTTC.

V is TRBV11-2 and J is TRBJ2-7; D is perhaps TRBD1 (6 bases). The CDR3 totals 16 residues. Trimming stripped 4 bases from V and 3 bases from J, with 19 bases between. Germline V gives CDR1 SGHAT, CDR2 FQNNGV. In DNA form, the CDR3 reads TGTGCCAGCAGCTCAGAAACCCAGGACAGAAACTACGAGCAGTACTTC. Translating gives CASSSETQDRNYEQYF.

V is TRBV2 and J is TRBJ1-1; unclear D gene. This CDR3 spans 13 amino acids. Germline CDR1 and CDR2: SNHLY and FYNNEI. V lost 5 bases, J lost 0 bases, and 7 bases lay in between. The CDR3 DNA is TGTGCCAGCAGTTCTAAGTTGAACACTGAAGCTTTCTTT. Translated, it gives CASSSKLNTEAFF.

V is TRBV19 and J is TRBJ1-5; 12 bases line up with TRBD1. The CDR3 length is 15 residues. The trim removed 4 bases at V and 7 bases at J, leaving 5 bases unmatched. Germline assignment: CDR1 LNHDA and CDR2 SQIVND (reference sequence). CDR3 protein: CASSTGTGGEQPQHF. The DNA for the CDR3 is TGTGCCAGTAGTACTGGGACAGGGGGCGAACAGCCCCAGCATTTT.

The chain uses TRBV19 and TRBJ2-6; D gene unclear. Germline V gene sequence: CDR1 LNHDA, CDR2 SQIVND (reference sequence). The CDR3 runs to 17 residues. V was shortened by 10 bases and J by 0 bases, with 19 bases between the two germline ends. The CDR3 protein is CATNPSHGGSGANVLTF. Written as DNA, the CDR3 is TGTGCCACTAACCCAAGTCACGGCGGCTCTGGGGCCAACGTCCTGACTTTC.

The J gene is TRBJ2-7, the V gene TRBV6-5; D might be TRBD1 or TRBD2, each matching 5 bases. There are 14 residues in the CDR3. V was clipped by 8 bases and J by 2 bases, with 16 bases between them. Germline CDR1 and CDR2: MNHEY and SVGAGI. The CDR3 reads CASRVVVGAYEQYF. CDR3 nucleotide sequence: TGTGCCAGCCGAGTCGTGGTGGGGGCCTACGAGCAGTACTTC.

The gene calls are TRBV5-1 and TRBJ1-5, with D possibly matching TRBD1 (5 bases). Deletions cut 1 base from V and 4 bases from J, with 9 bases between. Per the germline V gene, CDR1 is SGHRS and CDR2 is YFSETQ. This CDR3 region has 14 residues. The DNA for the CDR3 is TGCGCCAGCAGCTTGTCCGGGGGAAATCAGCCCCAGCATTTT. This encodes CASSLSGGNQPQHF.

The rearrangement links TRBV19 to TRBJ1-1; 7 positions match TRBD1. Germline values: CDR1 LNHDA, CDR2 SQIVND (reference sequence). V was clipped by 7 bases and J by 3 bases; unmatched bases: 8. The CDR3 is 14 amino acids. The CDR3 DNA reads as TGTGCCAGTAAGTACAGGGGAAGTCACACTGAAGCTTTCTTT. It is translated as CASKYRGSHTEAFF.

V gene TRBV9 combines with J gene TRBJ2-3; D not resolved. The germline V gene encodes CDR1 SGDLS and CDR2 YYNGEE. The CDR3 loop spans 14 amino acids. V lost 0 bases and J lost 4, with 9 bases in between. CDR3 bases: TGTGCCAGCAGCGTAGAAGTTGGAGCAGATACGCAGTATTTT. Translated: CASSVEVGADTQYF.

This sequence joins TRBV19 and TRBJ1-1; maybe TRBD1 (5 bases). V was clipped by 5 bases and J by 11 bases, with 15 bases between them. The CDR3 contains 12 residues. Per germline, CDR1 LNHDA and CDR2 SQIVND (reference sequence). The CDR3 loop is CASSHPGSWAFF. CDR3 DNA sequence: TGTGCCAGTAGTCACCCAGGGTCATGGGCTTTCTTT.

This chain joins TRBV4-3 and TRBJ2-7; 9 bases align to TRBD2. Germline lookup yields CDR1 LGHNA and CDR2 YSLEER. The CDR3 is 15 amino acids. V dropped 2 bases and J dropped 1; count of bases not matched to a gene: 3. CDR3 amino acids: CASSQLSGGSYEQYF. As DNA, the CDR3 is TGCGCCAGCAGCCAACTTAGCGGGGGATCCTACGAGCAGTACTTC.

The V gene is TRBV5-4, the J gene TRBJ2-7; TRBD1 might be the D (6 bases). Trimming removed 4 bases at V and 5 bases at J, with 19 bases between. The CDR3 is 15 amino acids. In germline, CDR1 is SGHNT, CDR2 YYREEE (reference sequence). The CDR3, as DNA: TGTGCCAGCAGCGACATTACGGACAGAAGGGACGAGCAGTACTTC. Its translation: CASSDITDRRDEQYF.

This rearrangement joins TRBV18 to TRBJ2-7; the match to TRBD1 covers 8 bases. This CDR3 has 15 residues. The V gene's germline CDR1 is KGHSH and CDR2 LQKENI. Trimming took 2 bases from V and 4 from J; bases not matched to a gene: 7. In nucleotides, the CDR3 is TGTGCCAGCTCACCAGAGACAGGGGTAAGGTACGAGCAGTACTTC. Amino acid sequence: CASSPETGVRYEQYF.

The chain links TRBV5-5 to TRBJ1-1, with D possibly matching TRBD1 (6 bases). The germline gives CDR1 SGHKS, CDR2 YYEKEE (reference sequence). Trimming pared 0 bases from V and 4 bases from J, leaving 10 bases between. This CDR3 region has 14 residues. The CDR3 here is CASSLAVGGTEAFF. CDR3 sequence (DNA): TGTGCCAGCAGCTTGGCCGTAGGGGGCACTGAAGCTTTCTTT.

The chain combines TRBV7-2 with TRBJ2-7, with a tentative D call TRBD2 (6 bases). Germline-derived CDR1 and CDR2 are SGHTA and FQGNSA. This CDR3 is built from 13 residues. Trimming cost V 3 bases and J 3 bases, with 9 bases left between them. The CDR3 region has the DNA TGTGCCAGCAGCTTCGGGGGTTTCTACGAGCAGTACTTC. This codes for CASSFGGFYEQYF.

This rearrangement joins TRBV6-5 to TRBJ2-6, with unresolved D. Germline CDR1 and CDR2: MNHEY and SVGAGI. With 5 bases removed from V and 0 bases from J, the gap between germline ends came to 5 bases. The CDR3 has 14 amino acids. The CDR3: CASSRSSGANVLTF. The CDR3 nucleotides are TGTGCCAGCAGTCGGAGCTCTGGGGCCAACGTCCTGACTTTC.